Following are 2 T cell receptor beta chains from one sample sequenced in a study of T cell responses to AZD1222 COVID-19 vaccine. Method: immunoSEQ multiplex PCR; TCRdb's copy keeps in-frame clones and lacks some. The data contain fewer than 130,000 clones, over 90% of them seen just once; the ten biggest clones take up approximately 2.8%. Source: peripheral blood, taken 28 days after the second AZD1222 dose. These receptors all stem from an adult who received the AZD1222 COVID-19 vaccine.

The rearrangement joins TRBV7-9 to TRBJ1-6, with 9 bases fitting TRBD1. Trimming took 7 bases from V and 10 from J; bases not matched to a gene: 11. The CDR3 has 15 residues. From germline, CDR1 is SEHNR and CDR2 FQNEAQ (reference sequence). The chain's CDR3 is CASTLITGQGSPLHF. The DNA of the CDR3 is TGTGCCAGCACCCTTATTACGGGACAGGGCTCACCCCTCCACTTT.

The genes are TRBV7-8 and TRBJ2-1; 11 bases agree with TRBD1. Germline values: CDR1 SGHVS, CDR2 FQNEAQ. The CDR3 spans 15 residues. V dropped 6 bases and J dropped 9; count of bases not matched to a gene: 10. The CDR3 spells CASRKGGQGASEQFF. The CDR3 DNA sequence: TGTGCCAGCAGAAAAGGTGGACAGGGGGCCTCTGAGCAGTTCTTC.